The sequence of this TCR beta chain was determined in a study of OX40 agonist ivuxolimab in advanced cancers. Broader study findings: Partial responders at 0.1-3.0 mg/kg had among the lowest clonal expansion.

Individuals having autoimmune disease history or systemic immunosuppression were not enrolled. In germline, CDR1 is GTSNPN, CDR2 SVGIG (reference sequence). The CDR3 covers 11 residues. Deletions cut 5 bases from V and 7 bases from J, with 8 bases between. Assay: immunoSEQ multiplex PCR; the TCRdb copy retains only in-frame clones and omits some. The sample has about 38,000 clones, around 83% seen once; the top ten hold around a tenth. On this clone itself: Its antigen is as yet unknown.

The chain uses TRBV30 and TRBJ1-4, with no clear D. The source of this sequence is an adult with an advanced solid tumor such as melanoma, head and neck, liver or kidney cancer. Sample: CD4+ or CD8+ T cells sorted from blood, taken in a trial of the OX40 agonist ivuxolimab. The CDR3 nucleotides read TGTGCCTGGGGGTTTGGTGAAAAACTGTTTTTT. It translates to CAWGFGEKLFF.